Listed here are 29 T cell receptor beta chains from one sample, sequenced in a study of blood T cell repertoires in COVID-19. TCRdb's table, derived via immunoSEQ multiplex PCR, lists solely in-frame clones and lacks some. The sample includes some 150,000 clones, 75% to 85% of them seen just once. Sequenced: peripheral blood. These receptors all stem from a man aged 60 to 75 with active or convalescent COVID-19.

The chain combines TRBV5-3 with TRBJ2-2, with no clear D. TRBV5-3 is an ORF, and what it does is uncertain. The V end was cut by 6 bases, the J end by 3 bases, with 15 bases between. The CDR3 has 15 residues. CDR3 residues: CARTLRSAHTGELFF. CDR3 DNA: TGTGCCAGAACCCTGAGGAGCGCTCACACCGGGGAGCTGTTTTTT.

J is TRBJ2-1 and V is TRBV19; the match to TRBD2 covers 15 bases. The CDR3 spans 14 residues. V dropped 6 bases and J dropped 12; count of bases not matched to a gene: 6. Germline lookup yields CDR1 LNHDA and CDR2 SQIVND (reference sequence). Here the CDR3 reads CASSPSGLAGGQFF. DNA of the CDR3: TGTGCCAGTAGCCCCTCGGGACTAGCGGGAGGGCAGTTCTTC.

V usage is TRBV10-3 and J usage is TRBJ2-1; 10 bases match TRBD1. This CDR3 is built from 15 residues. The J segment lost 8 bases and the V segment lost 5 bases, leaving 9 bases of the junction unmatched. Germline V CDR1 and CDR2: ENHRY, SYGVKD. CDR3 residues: CAISQSGTGEYEQFF. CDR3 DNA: TGTGCCATCAGTCAAAGCGGGACAGGGGAATATGAGCAGTTCTTC.

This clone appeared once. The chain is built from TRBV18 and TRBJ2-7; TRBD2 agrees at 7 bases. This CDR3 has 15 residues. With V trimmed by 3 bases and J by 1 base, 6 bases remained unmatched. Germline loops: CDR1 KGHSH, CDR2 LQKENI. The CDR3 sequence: CASSPEPSGSYEQYF. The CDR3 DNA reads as TGTGCCAGCTCACCCGAACCTAGCGGTTCCTACGAGCAGTACTTC.

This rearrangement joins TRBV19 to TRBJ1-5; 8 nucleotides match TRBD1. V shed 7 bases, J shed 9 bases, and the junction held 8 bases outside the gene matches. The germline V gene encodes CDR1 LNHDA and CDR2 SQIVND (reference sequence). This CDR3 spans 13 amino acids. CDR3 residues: CASTGTGVGPQHF. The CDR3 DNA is TGTGCCAGTACGGGGACAGGAGTGGGGCCCCAGCATTTT.

CDR3 sequence: CASSLAGTSGSNEQFF. The CDR3 DNA is TGTGCCAGCAGCTTAGCTGGGACTAGCGGGAGCAATGAGCAGTTCTTC. The V gene is TRBV11-2, the J gene TRBJ2-1; 14 bases map to TRBD2. The V segment lost 1 base and the J segment 6 bases; nucleotides outside the gene matches: 2. The CDR3 loop spans 16 amino acids. Germline-derived CDR1 and CDR2 are SGHAT and FQNNGV. Together with reference TRBV11-2 and TRBJ2-1, the CDR3 gives the full variable domain: EAGVAQSPRYKIIEKRQSVAFWCNPISGHATLYWYQQILGQGPKLLIQFQNNGVVDDSQLPKDRFSAERLKGVDSTLKIQPAKLEDSAVYLCASSLAGTSGSNEQFFGPGTRLTVL.

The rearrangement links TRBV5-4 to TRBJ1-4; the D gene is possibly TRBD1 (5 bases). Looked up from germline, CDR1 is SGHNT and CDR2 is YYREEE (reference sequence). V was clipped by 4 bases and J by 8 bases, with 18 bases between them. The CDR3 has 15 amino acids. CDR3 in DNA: TGTGCCAGCAGCCGCGACAGTCACCAAAGCGAAAAACTGTTTTTT. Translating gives CASSRDSHQSEKLFF.

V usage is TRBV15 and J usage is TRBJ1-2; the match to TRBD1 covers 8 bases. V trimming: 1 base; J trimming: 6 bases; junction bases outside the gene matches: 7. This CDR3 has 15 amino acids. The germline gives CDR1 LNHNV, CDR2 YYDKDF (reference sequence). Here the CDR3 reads CATSRGNRGTDGYTF. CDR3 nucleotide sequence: TGTGCCACCAGCAGAGGGAACAGGGGGACGGATGGCTACACCTTC.

CDR3 bases: TGCGCCAGCAGCCTGCAGGGTGATAACTATGGCTACACCTTC. It specifies CASSLQGDNYGYTF. V is TRBV5-1 and J is TRBJ1-2; possibly TRBD1 for D (5 bases). The CDR3 loop spans 14 amino acids. From germline, CDR1 is SGHRS and CDR2 YFSETQ. Trimming cost V 4 bases and J 1 base, with 11 bases left between them.

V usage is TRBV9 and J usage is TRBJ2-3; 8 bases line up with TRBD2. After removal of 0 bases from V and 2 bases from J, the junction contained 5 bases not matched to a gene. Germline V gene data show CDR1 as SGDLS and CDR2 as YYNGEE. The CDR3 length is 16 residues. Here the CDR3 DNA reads TGTGCCAGCAGCGTAGATCTAGCGGGCGCCACAGATACGCAGTATTTT. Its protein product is CASSVDLAGATDTQYF.

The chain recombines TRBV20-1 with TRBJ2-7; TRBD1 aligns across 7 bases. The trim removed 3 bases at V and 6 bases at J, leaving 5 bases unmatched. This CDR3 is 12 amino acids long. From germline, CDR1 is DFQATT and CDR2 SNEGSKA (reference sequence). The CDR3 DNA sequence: TGCAGTGCTAGTAAACAGGGGCTCGAGCAGTACTTC. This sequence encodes CSASKQGLEQYF.

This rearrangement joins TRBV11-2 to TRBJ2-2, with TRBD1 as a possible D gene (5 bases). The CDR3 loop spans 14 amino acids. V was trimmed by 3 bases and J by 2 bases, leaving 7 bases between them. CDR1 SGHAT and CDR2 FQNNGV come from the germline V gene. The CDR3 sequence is CASSLRTNTGELFF. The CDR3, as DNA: TGTGCCAGCAGCTTGAGGACAAACACCGGGGAGCTGTTTTTT.

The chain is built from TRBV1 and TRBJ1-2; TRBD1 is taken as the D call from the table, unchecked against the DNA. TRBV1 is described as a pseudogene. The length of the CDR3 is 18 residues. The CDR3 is CTSSQCRTGMVLNYGYTF. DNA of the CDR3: TGCACCAGCAGCCAATGTCGGACAGGGATGGTATTGAACTATGGCTACACCTTC.

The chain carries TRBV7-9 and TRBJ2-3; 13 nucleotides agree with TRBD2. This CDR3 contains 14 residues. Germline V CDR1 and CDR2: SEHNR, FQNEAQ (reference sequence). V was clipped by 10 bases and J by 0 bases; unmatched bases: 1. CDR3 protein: CATGLAGSTDTQYF. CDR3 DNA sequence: TGTGCCACGGGACTAGCGGGAAGCACAGATACGCAGTATTTT. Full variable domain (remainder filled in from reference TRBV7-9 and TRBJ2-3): DTGVSQNPRHKITKRGQNVTFRCDPISEHNRLYWYRQTLGQGPEFLTYFQNEAQLEKSRLLSDRFSAERPKGSFSTLEIQRTEQGDSAMYLCATGLAGSTDTQYFGPGTRLTVL.

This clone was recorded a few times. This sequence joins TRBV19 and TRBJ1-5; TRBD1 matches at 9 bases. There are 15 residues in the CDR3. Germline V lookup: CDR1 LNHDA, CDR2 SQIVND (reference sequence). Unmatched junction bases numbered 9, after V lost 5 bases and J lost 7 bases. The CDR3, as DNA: TGTGCCAGTAGTCCCCAACAGGGGGCTGGCCAGCCCCAGCATTTT. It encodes CASSPQQGAGQPQHF.

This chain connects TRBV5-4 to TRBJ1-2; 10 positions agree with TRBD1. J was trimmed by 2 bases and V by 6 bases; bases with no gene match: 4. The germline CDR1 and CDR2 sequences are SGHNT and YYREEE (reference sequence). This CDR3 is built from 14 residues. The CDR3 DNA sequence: TGTGCCAGCAAACCGGGACAGGGGAACTATGGCTACACCTTC. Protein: CASKPGQGNYGYTF.

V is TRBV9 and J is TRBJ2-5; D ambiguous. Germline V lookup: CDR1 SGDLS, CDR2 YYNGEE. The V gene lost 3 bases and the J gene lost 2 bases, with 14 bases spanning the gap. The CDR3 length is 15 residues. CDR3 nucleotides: TGTGCCAGCAGCGCCTACCTAGGTGGTCAAGAGACCCAGTACTTC. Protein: CASSAYLGGQETQYF.

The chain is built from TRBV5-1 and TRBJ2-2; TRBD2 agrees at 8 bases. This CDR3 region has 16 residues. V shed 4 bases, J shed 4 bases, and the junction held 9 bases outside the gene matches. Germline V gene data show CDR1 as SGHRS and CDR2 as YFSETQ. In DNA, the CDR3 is TGCGCCAGCAGCCCCGAGGGAGCGGGAGTCACCGGGGAGCTGTTTTTT. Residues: CASSPEGAGVTGELFF.

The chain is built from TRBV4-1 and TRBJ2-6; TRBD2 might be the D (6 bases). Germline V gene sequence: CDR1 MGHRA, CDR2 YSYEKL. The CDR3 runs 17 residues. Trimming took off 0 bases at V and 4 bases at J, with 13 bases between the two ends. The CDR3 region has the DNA TGCGCCAGCAGCCAAGATTACGGGGGTCCCGGGGCCAACGTCCTGACTTTC. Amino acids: CASSQDYGGPGANVLTF.

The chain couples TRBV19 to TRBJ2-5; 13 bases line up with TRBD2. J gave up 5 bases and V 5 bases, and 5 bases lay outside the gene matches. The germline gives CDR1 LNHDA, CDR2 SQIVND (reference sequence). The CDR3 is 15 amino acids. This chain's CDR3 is CASSLRTSGSETQYF. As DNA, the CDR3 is TGTGCCAGTAGTCTCCGGACTAGCGGGAGTGAGACCCAGTACTTC.

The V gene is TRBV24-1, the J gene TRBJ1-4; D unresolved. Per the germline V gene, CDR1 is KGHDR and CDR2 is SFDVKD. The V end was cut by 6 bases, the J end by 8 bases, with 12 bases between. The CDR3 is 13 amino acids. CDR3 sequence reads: CATSSGRGEKLFF. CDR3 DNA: TGTGCCACCAGTTCCGGGAGAGGGGAAAAACTGTTTTTT.

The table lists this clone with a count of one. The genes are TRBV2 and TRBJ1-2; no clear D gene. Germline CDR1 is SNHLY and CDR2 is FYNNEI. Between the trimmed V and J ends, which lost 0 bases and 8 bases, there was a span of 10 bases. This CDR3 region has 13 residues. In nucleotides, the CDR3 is TGTGCCAGCAGTGAAGCAGCCCACCCCGGCTACACCTTC. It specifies CASSEAAHPGYTF.

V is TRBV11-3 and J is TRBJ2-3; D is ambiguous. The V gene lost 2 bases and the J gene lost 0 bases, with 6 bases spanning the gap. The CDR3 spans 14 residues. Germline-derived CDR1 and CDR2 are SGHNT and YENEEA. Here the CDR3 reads CASSLLSSTDTQYF. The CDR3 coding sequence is TGTGCCAGCAGCTTACTTTCTAGCACAGATACGCAGTATTTT.

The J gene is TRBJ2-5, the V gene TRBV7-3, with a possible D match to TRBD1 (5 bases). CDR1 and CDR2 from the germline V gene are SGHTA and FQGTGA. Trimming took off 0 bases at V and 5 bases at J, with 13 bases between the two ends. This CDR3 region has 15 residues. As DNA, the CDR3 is TGTGCCAGCAGCTTAACAGGGGCAGTAATGGAGACCCAGTACTTC. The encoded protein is CASSLTGAVMETQYF. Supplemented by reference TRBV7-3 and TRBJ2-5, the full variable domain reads GAGVSQTPSNKVTEKGKYVELRCDPISGHTALYWYRQSLGQGPEFLIYFQGTGAADDSGLPNDRFFAVRPEGSVSTLKIQRTERGDSAVYLCASSLTGAVMETQYFGPGTRLLVL.

CDR3: CASSLAAAYNEQFF. The CDR3 DNA reads as TGTGCCAGCAGCTTAGCGGCGGCCTACAATGAGCAGTTCTTC. V gene TRBV11-3 combines with J gene TRBJ2-1; D gene unclear. CDR3 length: 14 amino acids. V was shortened by 1 base and J by 2 bases, with 6 bases between the two germline ends. CDR1 and CDR2 from the germline V gene are SGHNT and YENEEA.

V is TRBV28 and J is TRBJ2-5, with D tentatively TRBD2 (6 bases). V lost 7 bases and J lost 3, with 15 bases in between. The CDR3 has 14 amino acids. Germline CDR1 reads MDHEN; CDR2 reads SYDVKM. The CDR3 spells CASTFSGVKETQYF. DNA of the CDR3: TGTGCCAGCACTTTTTCGGGGGTAAAAGAGACCCAGTACTTC.

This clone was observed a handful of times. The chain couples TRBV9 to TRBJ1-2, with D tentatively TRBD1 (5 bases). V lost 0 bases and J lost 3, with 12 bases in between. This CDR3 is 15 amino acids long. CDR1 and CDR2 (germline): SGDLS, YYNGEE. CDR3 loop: CASSVGLGADYGYTF. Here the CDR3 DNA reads TGTGCCAGCAGCGTAGGTTTAGGGGCAGACTATGGCTACACCTTC.

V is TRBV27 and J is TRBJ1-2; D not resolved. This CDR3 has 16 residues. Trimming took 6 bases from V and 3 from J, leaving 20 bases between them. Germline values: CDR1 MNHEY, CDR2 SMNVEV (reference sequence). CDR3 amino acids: CASRRLSLARDYGYTF. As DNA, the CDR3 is TGTGCCAGCAGGAGGTTATCCCTAGCTCGCGACTATGGCTACACCTTC.

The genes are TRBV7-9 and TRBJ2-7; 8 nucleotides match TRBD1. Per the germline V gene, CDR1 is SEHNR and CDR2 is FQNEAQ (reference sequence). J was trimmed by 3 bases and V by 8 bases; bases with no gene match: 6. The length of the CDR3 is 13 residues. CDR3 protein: CASVFGTGYEQYF. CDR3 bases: TGTGCCAGCGTTTTCGGGACAGGCTACGAGCAGTACTTC.